This T cell receptor (beta chain) was retrieved from a study of vaccination and CD4 T cells after COVID-19. Study background: Recovered-phase convalescent patients showed SARS-CoV-2 positivity by nasal swab PCR; 9 or 10 were mild, one severe. Participants were vaccinated with two doses, given as either BNT162b2 or mRNA-1273 vaccine. Post-vaccine sampling followed dose two by a median roughly 70 days (range 14 to 241).

Sequenced with the Oncomine TCR Beta short-read assay was DNA taken from cultured CD4+ T cells. TCRdb reanalysed the PCR reads using MiXCR and keeps one entry per CDR3 protein. Here the sample spans over 15,000 distinct CDR3 sequences, 43% being singletons. Sample treatment: roughly nine-day PBMC culture with coronavirus spike peptide pools or control peptides (ViraFEST assay). This clonotype was counted a few times. Its antigen is as yet unknown. The source was CD4+ T cells from blood, cultured in vitro, collected after SARS-CoV-2 vaccination. This sequence originates from a human donor who had recovered from COVID-19.

The CDR3 coding sequence is TGTGCCAGCAGTTTAGTAGCCCCTGAGACACTAGAGACCCAGTACTTC. The encoded protein is CASSLVAPETLETQYF. V and J are TRBV12-3 or TRBV12-4 and TRBJ2-5; D gene uncertain. The CDR3 sequence is 16 residues long. The V end lost 1 base, the J end lost 4 bases, and 16 bases lay between the germline ends.